This TCR beta chain originates from a study of shared clonotypes between healthy human individuals (dated by TCRdb to 2018 to 2021). Regarding the study in general: A couple of women and a few men aged 18 to 49 years were included in the cohort. Each donor's leukapheresis produced roughly between roughly 0.85 and 10 billion PBMCs. To increase sequencing depth and limit assay-specific biases, TCR repertoire library preparation and sequencing were carried out by different laboratories using diverse techniques. For each donor, CD4 naive and CD4 memory were each given three plates, CD8 naive was given two plates, and CD8 memory was given one plate. Blood TCR repertoires of a handful of healthy adults were deeply sequenced to estimate repertoire size and the extent of clonotype sharing between individuals.

Reading the germline V gene gives CDR1 MDHEN and CDR2 SYDVKM. From the cysteine through the phenylalanine, the CDR3 covers 15 amino acids. Left in the record is the CDR3 DNA by itself, 45 bases read in frame from the first base. Trimming costs V 1 base and J 6 bases, and their ends lie 13 bases apart. Healthy HIV-negative adults with no recently reported acute infections or vaccinations were included as donors. Every donor was a Caucasian adult living in Nashville, Tennessee, USA. CD4+ T cells were enriched through magnetic negative selection, after which naive cells were positively selected on CD45RA and the remaining negative fraction served as the memory subset. Blood was collected by leukapheresis, and PBMCs were isolated by Ficoll-Histopaque density gradient centrifugation and then cryopreserved in liquid nitrogen vapor phase. Purity and quantity of every magnetically sorted T cell population were checked by analytical flow cytometry. Genomic DNA was isolated from every sorted fraction and measured by UV absorbance on a Nanodrop 2000c.

Using the deep immunoSEQ assay, multiplex PCR amplified TCR CDR3 regions from genomic DNA. Extracted genomic DNA from each cell subset was distributed evenly across all wells of several immunoSEQ 96-well plates, and each plate was treated as a replicate. For sorted subsets, around 200 ng genomic DNA, equal to tens of thousands of T cell genomes, was loaded into each replicate PCR. Purified libraries were quantified with a Qubit 3.0 fluorometer, sized on a Bioanalyzer 2100, and re-quantified with the KAPA Library Quantification kit. Each immunoSEQ 96-well plate was sequenced on its own single-read 150-cycle Illumina NextSeq 550 flow cell. The paper's processing steps were these. The immunoSEQ output contained only junctional sequences without quality scores, so filtering could not match that applied to full-length reads. To assign V/J genes and CDR3, sequences were annotated against IMGT germline references using PyIR, a Python wrapper for IgBLAST v1.9. Reads were removed for weak V/J assignments (E-value above 1e-6), missing CDR3, stop codons, out-of-frame junctions, or ambiguous translated residues. V3J clonotypes were defined by identical inferred V gene, J gene, and CDR3 amino acid sequence. The percentage overlap between two repertoires was calculated by dividing the number of shared unique clonotypes by the size of the smaller repertoire. Three approaches were used to assess repertoire richness: RTK rarefaction, the Chao1 estimator, and Recon v2.1 estimates of unobserved clonotypes. For all TCRbeta clonotypes obtained by the gDNA method from several donors, generation probabilities were computed with OLGA. Drawn from immuneACCESS, this table holds only the in-frame rearrangements with V and J called that TCRdb kept. Clones are partly lost; checked studies trace under half to an unresolved V gene and leave the rest unexplained. From that table come the V and J calls and clone size; the DNA was used to work out D and trimming. The sample data list fewer than 1.6 million clones, and around 98.5% of these were observed just once. The ten largest clones capture approximately 0.38% of the sample.

What the work shows at the level of the full study, not this receptor alone: Pairwise subsampling led to the expectation that sequencing depth would affect the degree of clonotype sharing among donors. Sampling was limited to blood, and TCR repertoires in tissue likely differ from TCR repertoires in blood. Higher generation probabilities were observed for clonotypes shared by all four sorted-subset donors than for non-shared clonotypes. Because the study included a small number of donors, the genetic and exposure-history diversity represented was limited. Across four donors, approximately 4.9% of naive CD4, over 3% of naive CD8, 2.3% of memory CD4, and approximately 0.4% of memory CD8 clonotypes were shared. Even with the large sequencing depth, rarefaction of the sorted-subset datasets indicated that sequencing was incomplete. Larger estimated clonotype richness was generally found for naive subsets than for memory subsets.

On this clone itself: The target of this receptor is not known. Base qualities are not provided; no much larger clone lies one nucleotide away.

The sequence links TRBV28 to TRBJ1-5, with a weak D call of TRBD1 (6 bases match). Input material: naive CD4+ T cells sorted from blood. Read against the paper, the sample's cell subset or site label means: CD45RA+ positively selected. The clonotype originates from a man aged 25 to 40 in good health. The DNA sequence is as follows: TGTGCCAGCAGTTTATATGCAGGGGAAACTCAGCCCCAGCATTTT. Its product reads: CASSLYAGETQPQHF.